This passage covers 11 T cell receptor beta chains from one sample sequenced in a study of cytomegalovirus exposure and HLA in healthy donors. TCRdb's copy holds only in-frame clones and misses some; the assay was immunoSEQ multiplex PCR. The sample holds approximately 160,000 clones, roughly 91% seen once. Sequencing input: PBMCs. Receptors originate from a woman aged 18-35 years in good health and CMV-seropositive.

This clone showed up just a few times. The chain carries TRBV2 and TRBJ1-5; D remains ambiguous. CDR1 is SNHLY, CDR2 FYNNEI, per germline. Between the trimmed V and J ends, which lost 3 bases and 4 bases, there was a span of 7 bases. The CDR3 contains 13 residues. CDR3 region: CASSDSVNQPQHF. In DNA form, the CDR3 reads TGTGCCAGCAGTGATTCAGTTAATCAGCCCCAGCATTTT.

This chain joins TRBV30 and TRBJ2-4, with D perhaps TRBD2 (5 bases). There are 13 residues in the CDR3. The V end lost 2 bases, the J end lost 2 bases, and 7 bases lay between the germline ends. The V gene's germline CDR1 is GTSNPN and CDR2 SVGIG (reference sequence). The DNA for the CDR3 is TGTGCCTGGAGTAGCGGTTCCAAAAACATTCAGTACTTC. Its translation is CAWSSGSKNIQYF.

The chain carries TRBV5-1 and TRBJ2-7, with 12 nucleotides matching TRBD2. The CDR3 length is 14 residues. Germline lookup yields CDR1 SGHRS and CDR2 YFSETQ. J gave up 13 bases and V 4 bases, and 12 bases lay outside the gene matches. DNA of the CDR3: TGCGCCAGCAGCAACTCACCTAGCGGGAGGGCCTTTTACTTC. Protein product: CASSNSPSGRAFYF.

The chain uses TRBV19 and TRBJ2-5, with D maybe TRBD1 (5 bases). V shed 5 bases and J shed 1 base, with 11 bases lying between them. CDR1 and CDR2 (germline): LNHDA, SQIVND (reference sequence). The CDR3 is 14 residues long. The CDR3 is CASSEAGIQETQYF. The CDR3 DNA sequence: TGTGCCAGTAGTGAAGCAGGGATCCAAGAGACCCAGTACTTC.

The chain joins TRBV6-5 to TRBJ2-3; D unresolved. This CDR3 is built from 16 residues. Looked up from germline, CDR1 is MNHEY and CDR2 is SVGAGI. V was shortened by 2 bases and J by 0 bases, with 12 bases between the two germline ends. The CDR3 sequence is CASSYRDITSTDTQYF. The CDR3 region has the DNA TGTGCCAGCAGTTACCGAGACATAACTAGCACAGATACGCAGTATTTT.

V usage is TRBV30 and J usage is TRBJ2-7, with D perhaps TRBD2 (6 bases). Trimming removed 0 bases from V and 3 bases from J, with 15 bases in between. Germline CDR1 is GTSNPN and CDR2 is SVGIG (reference sequence). This CDR3 region has 15 residues. CDR3 amino acids: CAWSVHWAGHYEQYF. CDR3 DNA sequence: TGTGCCTGGAGTGTACACTGGGCGGGGCACTACGAGCAGTACTTC.

The CDR3 loop reads CASSEGLAGGQETQYF. The CDR3 nucleotides read TGTGCCAGCAGCGAAGGACTAGCGGGGGGCCAAGAGACCCAGTACTTC. The chain employs TRBV5-5 and TRBJ2-5, with TRBD2 matching 14 bases. Trimming at V came to 4 bases and at J to 1 base, leaving 3 bases not matched to a gene. The CDR3 runs to 16 residues. The germline gives CDR1 SGHKS, CDR2 YYEKEE (reference sequence).

The V and J genes are TRBV30 and TRBJ2-1, with no clear D. The CDR3 covers 16 residues. Germline CDR1 GTSNPN, CDR2 SVGIG (reference sequence). V gave up 3 bases and J gave up 4 bases, with 19 bases separating them. The CDR3 region is CAWRRQTLWQYNEQFF. CDR3 coding DNA: TGTGCCTGGAGACGCCAAACCCTCTGGCAATACAATGAGCAGTTCTTC.

This clone was recorded once. The chain employs TRBV9 and TRBJ2-3, with a possible D match to TRBD2 (7 bases). CDR1 SGDLS and CDR2 YYNGEE come from the germline V gene. Trimming cost V 0 bases and J 1 base, with 12 bases left between them. The CDR3 consists of 16 residues. CDR3: CASSVEGGAGTDTQYF. The CDR3 region has the DNA TGTGCCAGCAGCGTAGAAGGGGGGGCGGGCACAGATACGCAGTATTTT.

This CDR3 is CASSSTGTSPYEQYF. The CDR3 nucleotides are TGTGCCAGCAGTTCGACCGGGACTAGTCCCTACGAGCAGTACTTC. This chain uses TRBV28 with TRBJ2-7; TRBD2 matches 8 bases. V dropped 4 bases and J dropped 2; count of bases not matched to a gene: 7. Germline-derived CDR1 and CDR2 are MDHEN and SYDVKM. CDR3 length equals 15 residues.

The V gene is TRBV30, the J gene TRBJ1-4; D possibly corresponds to TRBD1 (5 bases). V lost 5 bases and J 0 bases, leaving 7 bases between the germline ends. Germline CDR1 GTSNPN, CDR2 SVGIG (reference sequence). The CDR3 is 13 amino acids. This CDR3 is CAWDRSTNEKLFF. CDR3 DNA: TGTGCCTGGGACAGATCAACTAATGAAAAACTGTTTTTT.